This T cell receptor (beta chain) stems from a study of memory CD4+ T cells and cytomegalovirus serostatus. Across the whole study: Healthy Belgian adult donors included nine or ten CMV-positive and some 24 CMV-negative people. General study findings and limits: About 40% of the roughly 150 known CMV-associated TCRbeta sequences appeared in CD4+ memory.

Germline CDR1 is SGHNT and CDR2 is YYREEE (reference sequence). The ends lost 3 bases at V and 10 bases at J; junction bases unmatched: 13. There are 16 residues in the CDR3. Study processing details: After removing out-of-frame reads, over 2 million distinct TCRbeta sequences remained. TCRdb's table, derived via immunoSEQ multiplex PCR, lists solely in-frame clones and lacks some. The V and J calls and clone size come from that table; D and trimming were worked out from the DNA. This table has over 60,000 clones, about 81% appearing once. For this clone: Its antigen remains unidentified.

The sort gate was single viable CD3+CD4+CD8-CD45RO+ cells for memory CD4+ T cells. Positive selection with CD4 microbeads enriched total CD4+ T cells. Sequencing was carried out using memory CD4+ T cells from blood. V gene TRBV5-4 combines with J gene TRBJ1-6; TRBD1 matches at 7 bases. This TCR was sampled from an adult in good health and CMV-seronegative. CDR3 nucleotides: TGTGCCAGCAGCTCCCTTAGCGACAGGGCGGGGTCACCCCTCCACTTT. This translates into CASSSLSDRAGSPLHF.